A selection of T cell receptor beta chains follows, all from one sample in a study of vaccination effects on CD4 cells after COVID-19. Which antigens these TCRs recognize remains unknown. Sequencing was performed with immunoSEQ multiplex PCR; in TCRdb, only in-frame clones are kept and a portion is missing. The sample includes around 26,000 clones, roughly 75% seen only once; the top ten take approximately 9.9%. This specimen was CD4+ T cells from PBMCs cultured without peptide, taken before COVID-19 vaccination. The source is a human donor who received a COVID-19 vaccine. The CDR3 runs from the conserved cysteine through the conserved F or W. D genes are given only for firm matches. A row's size may be missing; if present it is once, few, many or a size class.

>TRBV5-1|.|once|TRBJ1-6
CASSSQGIGSPLHF
TGCGCCAGCAGTTCGCAGGGGATCGGCTCACCCCTCCACTTT
>TRBV12-3/TRBV12-4|.|few|TRBJ1-6
CASSSGTNSPLHF
TGTGCCAGCAGTTCCGGGACAAATTCACCCCTCCACTTT
>TRBV15|TRBD2|.|TRBJ2-1
CATSRDRLAHEFF
TGTGCCACCAGCAGAGATAGACTAGCTCATGAGTTCTTC
>TRBV7-6|.|.|TRBJ1-1
CASSFQRMGGRAEAFF
TGTGCCAGCAGCTTCCAGAGAATGGGGGGTCGGGCTGAAGCTTTCTTT
>TRBV4-1|.|once|TRBJ2-5
CASSQEEREETQYF
TGCGCCAGCAGCCAAGAAGAGCGTGAGGAGACCCAGTACTTC
>TRBV4-3|.|.|TRBJ1-1
CASSQDLWTEAFF
TGCGCCAGCAGCCAAGATCTCTGGACTGAAGCTTTCTTT
>TRBV7-9|TRBD2|.|TRBJ2-3
CASSLAGADTQYF
TGTGCCAGCAGCCTGGCGGGGGCAGATACGCAGTATTTT
>TRBV2|TRBD2|.|TRBJ2-1
CASLGLAGTYNEQFF
TGTGCCAGCCTGGGACTAGCGGGGACCTACAATGAGCAGTTCTTC
>TRBV9|.|.|TRBJ2-3
CASSALGLPTQYF
TGTGCCAGCAGCGCCCTAGGCCTCCCTACGCAGTATTTT
>TRBV6-5|.|.|TRBJ2-3
CASSPTYNTDTQYF
TGTGCCAGCAGTCCGACTTATAACACAGATACGCAGTATTTT
>TRBV6-6|TRBD2|.|TRBJ2-2
CASSHLLKRGATGELFF
TGTGCCAGCAGTCACCTGTTGAAGCGGGGGGCCACCGGGGAGCTGTTTTTT
>TRBV2|.|.|TRBJ2-5
CASSGDSETQYF
TGTGCCAGCTCTGGGGACTCAGAGACCCAGTACTTC
>TRBV6-6|.|.|TRBJ1-2
CASRHGEGYGYTF
TGTGCCAGCAGACACGGGGAGGGCTATGGCTACACCTTC